This T cell receptor (beta chain) was sequenced for a study of OX40 agonist ivuxolimab in advanced cancers. Whole-study context: Roughly two fifths of patients had received prior checkpoint inhibitor therapy.

Per the germline V gene, CDR1 is SGHRS and CDR2 is YFSETQ. V was clipped by 2 bases and J by 1 base; unmatched bases: 2. This CDR3 has 15 residues. Prior autoimmune disease or systemic immunosuppression barred patients. Drawing of blood for sampling happened at baseline, at cycle 4 day 1, and at cycle 7 day 1. Clones were sequenced by immunoSEQ multiplex PCR, and TCRdb holds only the in-frame ones, with some missing. The sample contains some 74,000 clones, roughly 87% of which appear only once. This sample comprised CD4+ or CD8+ T cells sorted from blood, obtained in a trial of the OX40 agonist ivuxolimab. This rearrangement joins TRBV5-1 to TRBJ2-3; 9 positions agree with TRBD1. This sequence was found in an adult with an advanced solid tumor such as melanoma, head and neck, liver or kidney cancer. In DNA form, the CDR3 reads TGCGCCAGCAGCTTTACAGGGGGCGGCACAGATACGCAGTATTTT. The encoded protein is CASSFTGGGTDTQYF.